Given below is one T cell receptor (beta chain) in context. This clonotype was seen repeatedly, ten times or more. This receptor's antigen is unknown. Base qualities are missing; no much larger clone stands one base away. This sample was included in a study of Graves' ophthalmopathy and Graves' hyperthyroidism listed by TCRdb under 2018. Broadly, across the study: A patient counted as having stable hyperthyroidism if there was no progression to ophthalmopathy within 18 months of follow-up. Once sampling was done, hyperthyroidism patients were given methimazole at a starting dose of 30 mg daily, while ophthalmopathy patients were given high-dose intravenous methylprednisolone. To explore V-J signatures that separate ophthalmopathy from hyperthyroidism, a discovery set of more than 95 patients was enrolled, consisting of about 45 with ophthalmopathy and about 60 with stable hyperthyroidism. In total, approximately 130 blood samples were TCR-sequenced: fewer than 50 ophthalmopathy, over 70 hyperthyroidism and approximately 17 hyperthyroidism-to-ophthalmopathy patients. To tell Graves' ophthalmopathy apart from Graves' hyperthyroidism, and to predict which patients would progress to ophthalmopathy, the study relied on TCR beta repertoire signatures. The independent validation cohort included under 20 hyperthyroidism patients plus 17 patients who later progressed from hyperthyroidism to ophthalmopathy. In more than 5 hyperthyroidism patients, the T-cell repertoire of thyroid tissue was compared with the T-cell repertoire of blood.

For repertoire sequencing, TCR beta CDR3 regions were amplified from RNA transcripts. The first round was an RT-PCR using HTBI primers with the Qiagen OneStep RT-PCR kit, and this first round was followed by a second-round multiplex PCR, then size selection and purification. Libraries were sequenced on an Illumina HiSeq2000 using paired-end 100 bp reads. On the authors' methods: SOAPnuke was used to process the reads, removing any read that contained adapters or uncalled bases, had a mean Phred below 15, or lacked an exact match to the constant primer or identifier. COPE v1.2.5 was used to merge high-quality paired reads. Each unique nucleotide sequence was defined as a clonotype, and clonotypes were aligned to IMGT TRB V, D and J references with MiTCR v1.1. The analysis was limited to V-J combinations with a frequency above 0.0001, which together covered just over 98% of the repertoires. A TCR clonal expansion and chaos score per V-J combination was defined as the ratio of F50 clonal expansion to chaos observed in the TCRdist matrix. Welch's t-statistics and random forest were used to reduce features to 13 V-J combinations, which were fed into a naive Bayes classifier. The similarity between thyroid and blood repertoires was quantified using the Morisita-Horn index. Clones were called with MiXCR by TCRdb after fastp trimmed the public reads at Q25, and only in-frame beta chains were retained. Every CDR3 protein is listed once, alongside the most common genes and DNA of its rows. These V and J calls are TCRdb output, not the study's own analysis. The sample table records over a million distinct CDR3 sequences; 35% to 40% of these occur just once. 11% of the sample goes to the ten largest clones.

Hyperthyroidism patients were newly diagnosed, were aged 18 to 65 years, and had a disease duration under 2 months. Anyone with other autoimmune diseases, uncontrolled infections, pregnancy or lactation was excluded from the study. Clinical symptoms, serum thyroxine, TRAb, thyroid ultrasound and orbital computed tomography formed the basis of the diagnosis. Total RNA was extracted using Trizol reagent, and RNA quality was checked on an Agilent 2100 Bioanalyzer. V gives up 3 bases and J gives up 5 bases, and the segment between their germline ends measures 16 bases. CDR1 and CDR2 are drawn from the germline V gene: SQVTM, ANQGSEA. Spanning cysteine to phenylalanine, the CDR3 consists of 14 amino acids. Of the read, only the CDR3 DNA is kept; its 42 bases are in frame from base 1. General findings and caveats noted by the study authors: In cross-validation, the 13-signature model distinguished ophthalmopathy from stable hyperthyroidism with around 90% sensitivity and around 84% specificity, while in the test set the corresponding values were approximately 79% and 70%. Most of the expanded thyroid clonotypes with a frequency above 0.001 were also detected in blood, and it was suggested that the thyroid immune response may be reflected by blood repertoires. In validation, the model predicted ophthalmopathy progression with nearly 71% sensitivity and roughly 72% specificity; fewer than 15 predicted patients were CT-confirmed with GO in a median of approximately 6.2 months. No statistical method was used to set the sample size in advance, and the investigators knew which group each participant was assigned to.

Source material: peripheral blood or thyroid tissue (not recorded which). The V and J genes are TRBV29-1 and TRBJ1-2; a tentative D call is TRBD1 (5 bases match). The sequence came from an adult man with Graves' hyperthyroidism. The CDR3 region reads CSVDRQGTDYGYTF. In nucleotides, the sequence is TGCAGCGTTGACCGGCAGGGCACGGATTATGGCTACACCTTC.